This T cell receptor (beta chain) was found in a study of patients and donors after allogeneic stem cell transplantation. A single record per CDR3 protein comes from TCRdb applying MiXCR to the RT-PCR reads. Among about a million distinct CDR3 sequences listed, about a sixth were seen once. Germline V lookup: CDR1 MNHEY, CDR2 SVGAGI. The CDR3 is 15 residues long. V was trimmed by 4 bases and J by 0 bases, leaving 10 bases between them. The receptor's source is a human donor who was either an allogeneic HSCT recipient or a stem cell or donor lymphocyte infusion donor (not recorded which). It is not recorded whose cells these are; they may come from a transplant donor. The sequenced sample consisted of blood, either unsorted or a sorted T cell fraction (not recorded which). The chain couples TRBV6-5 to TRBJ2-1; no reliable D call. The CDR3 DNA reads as TGTGCCAGCAGTTCGCCACGGAGCTCCTACAATGAGCAGTTCTTC. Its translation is CASSSPRSSYNEQFF.